The 28 T cell receptor beta chains below come from one sample, sequenced in a study of OX40 agonist ivuxolimab in advanced cancers. The table came from immunoSEQ multiplex PCR; TCRdb's copy has only in-frame clones and leaves some out. The sample shows some 44,000 clones, 70% to 90% of them seen only once. Sequencing used CD4+ or CD8+ T cells sorted from blood, obtained in a trial of the OX40 agonist ivuxolimab. The receptors shown here come from an adult with an advanced solid tumor such as melanoma, head and neck, liver or kidney cancer.

The genes are TRBV5-1 and TRBJ2-7, with 9 bases aligning to TRBD1. V lost 4 bases and J lost 5; bases outside the gene matches: 4. The germline CDR1 and CDR2 sequences are SGHRS and YFSETQ. The length of the CDR3 is 13 residues. CDR3 nucleotide sequence: TGCGCCAGCAGCGCCTGGACAGGGGACGAGCAGTACTTC. It is translated as CASSAWTGDEQYF. The full variable domain, with the rest looked up from reference TRBV5-1 and TRBJ2-7, is KAGVTQTPRYLIKTRGQQVTLSCSPISGHRSVSWYQQTPGQGLQFLFEYFSETQRNKGNFPGRFSGRQFSNSRSEMNVSTLELGDSALYLCASSAWTGDEQYFGPGTRLTVT.

The chain recombines TRBV10-3 with TRBJ2-2; the match to TRBD1 covers 8 bases. J was trimmed by 6 bases and V by 4 bases; bases with no gene match: 7. The CDR3 length is 15 residues. In germline, CDR1 is ENHRY, CDR2 SYGVKD. The CDR3 reads CAISGGDRNPGELFF. The CDR3 bases are TGTGCCATCAGTGGTGGGGACAGGAATCCCGGGGAGCTGTTTTTT.

The chain combines TRBV28 with TRBJ1-2; D not certain. This CDR3 contains 13 residues. CDR1 MDHEN and CDR2 SYDVKM come from the germline V gene. V was pared by 6 bases and J by 0 bases, with 8 bases between. CDR3 residues: CASSAGANYGYTF. CDR3 in DNA: TGTGCCAGCAGCGCTGGGGCTAACTATGGCTACACCTTC.

This clone was observed a single time. The rearrangement uses TRBV2 and TRBJ2-7; D may be TRBD1 (5 bases). Trimming shortened V by 8 bases and J by 3 bases, and 17 bases separated the two germline ends. Germline CDR1 is SNHLY and CDR2 is FYNNEI. This CDR3 has 14 amino acids. The DNA of the CDR3 is TGTGCCAGCGGGGCAGGGCGAGTAAACTACGAGCAGTACGTC. Amino acids: CASGAGRVNYEQYV.

The chain couples TRBV9 to TRBJ1-1, with a tentative D call TRBD1 (6 bases). The CDR3 totals 16 residues. Trimming took off 0 bases at V and 4 bases at J, with 16 bases between the two ends. Germline CDR1 and CDR2: SGDLS and YYNGEE. The CDR3 DNA follows: TGTGCCAGCAGCGTAGATACGGGACCGGGGGCCACTGAAGCTTTCTTT. Translated, it gives CASSVDTGPGATEAFF.

The V and J genes are TRBV6-6 and TRBJ2-1; D uncertain. Deletions cut 0 bases from V and 8 bases from J, with 14 bases between. Germline V CDR1 and CDR2: MNHNY, SVGAGI (reference sequence). CDR3 length equals 15 residues. The CDR3 region is CASSYSNAGHDEQFF. CDR3 sequence (DNA): TGTGCCAGCAGTTACTCGAACGCCGGGCACGATGAGCAGTTCTTC.

The J gene is TRBJ2-5, the V gene TRBV7-3, with 12 positions matching TRBD2. The germline CDR1 and CDR2 sequences are SGHTA and FQGTGA. J gave up 2 bases and V 5 bases, and 12 bases lay outside the gene matches. The CDR3 spans 18 residues. CDR3 DNA: TGTGCCAGCAGCCTCCCGATGTCGACTAGCGGGGGACAAGAGACCCAGTACTTC. It yields the protein CASSLPMSTSGGQETQYF.

This sequence joins TRBV11-2 and TRBJ2-5, with no clear D. Germline-derived CDR1 and CDR2 are SGHAT and FQNNGV. Trimming pared 3 bases from V and 5 bases from J, leaving 4 bases between. The CDR3 runs to 11 residues. The CDR3 DNA is TGTGCCAGCAGCTTCAGGGAGACCCAGTACTTC. Its translation: CASSFRETQYF.

The gene calls are TRBV5-4 and TRBJ2-3; 10 nucleotides agree with TRBD2. V lost 4 bases, J lost 6 bases, and 5 bases stayed unmatched. Germline CDR1 SGHNT, CDR2 YYREEE (reference sequence). This CDR3 comprises 14 residues. The CDR3 region is CASSLGLAADTQYF. CDR3 DNA: TGTGCCAGCAGCCTCGGACTAGCGGCTGATACGCAGTATTTT.

V is TRBV6-5 and J is TRBJ2-1; perhaps TRBD2 as D (6 bases). Trimming took off 5 bases at V and 3 bases at J, with 14 bases between the two ends. This CDR3 has 15 amino acids. Germline values: CDR1 MNHEY, CDR2 SVGAGI. The CDR3 coding sequence is TGTGCCAGCAGTCCCCCGGGACTCCACTACAATGAGCAGTTCTTC. Its protein product is CASSPPGLHYNEQFF.

This chain uses TRBV9 with TRBJ2-7; the match to TRBD1 covers 7 bases. There are 14 residues in the CDR3. V trimming: 0 bases; J trimming: 3 bases; junction bases outside the gene matches: 3. CDR1 and CDR2 from the germline V gene are SGDLS and YYNGEE. DNA of the CDR3: TGTGCCAGCAGCGTAGGGGACAGTTACTACGAGCAGTACTTC. It yields the protein CASSVGDSYYEQYF.

The rearrangement links TRBV27 to TRBJ1-2; no clear D gene. V dropped 6 bases and J dropped 6 bases, with 11 bases sitting between them. The CDR3 contains 12 residues. Germline CDR1 is MNHEY and CDR2 is SMNVEV (reference sequence). In DNA form, the CDR3 reads TGTGCCAGCAGCCCCCTGGGCGATGGCTACACCTTC. Translation: CASSPLGDGYTF.

This clone was observed a single time. The rearrangement joins TRBV28 to TRBJ2-5; D unclear. Germline loops: CDR1 MDHEN, CDR2 SYDVKM. This CDR3 is 13 amino acids long. V lost 3 bases and J lost 2, with 7 bases in between. The CDR3 spells CASSFFGQETQYF. The CDR3 nucleotides read TGTGCCAGCAGTTTTTTTGGGCAAGAGACCCAGTACTTC.

The V and J genes are TRBV4-3 and TRBJ2-2; D not resolved. The CDR3 length is 14 residues. CDR1 and CDR2 (germline): LGHNA, YSLEER. V lost 5 bases to trimming and J lost 4 bases, with 11 bases between them. The CDR3, as DNA: TGCGCCAGCAGCTCCCGGCCGACCACCGGGGAGCTGTTTTTT. Amino acids: CASSSRPTTGELFF.

The chain has TRBV21-1 and TRBJ2-1; the table's D call, TRBD2, was not checked against the DNA. TRBV21-1 constitutes a pseudogene. The length of the CDR3 is 17 residues. The CDR3 coding sequence is TGTGCCAGCAGCAACTTAGGAGAGGAGAGCTCCTACAATGAGCAGTTCTTC. Its translation is CASSNLGEESSYNEQFF.

V and J are TRBV18 and TRBJ1-1; possibly TRBD1 for D (5 bases). Germline V gives CDR1 KGHSH, CDR2 LQKENI. The CDR3 is made up of 15 amino acids. Trimming shortened V by 3 bases and J by 0 bases, and 11 bases separated the two germline ends. The CDR3: CASSPEAGLNTEAFF. DNA for the CDR3: TGTGCCAGCTCACCTGAGGCAGGGTTGAACACTGAAGCTTTCTTT. Looking up the rest from reference TRBV18 and TRBJ1-1 gives the full variable domain: NAGVMQNPRHLVRRRGQEARLRCSPMKGHSHVYWYRQLPEEGLKFMVYLQKENIIDESGMPKERFSAEFPKEGPSILRIQQVVRGDSAAYFCASSPEAGLNTEAFFGQGTRLTVV.

The genes are TRBV7-2 and TRBJ2-3; TRBD1 matches at 7 bases. CDR3 length equals 15 residues. The V gene's germline CDR1 is SGHTA and CDR2 FQGNSA. The trim removed 1 base at V and 0 bases at J, leaving 1 base unmatched. CDR3 protein: CASSLGGQSTDTQYF. CDR3 bases: TGTGCCAGCAGCTTAGGGGGACAGAGCACAGATACGCAGTATTTT.

A few counts support this clone. This clone may be a read error of a much larger clone one base away. The sample has other DNA sequences that encode this CDR3 too. The rearrangement links TRBV6-5 to TRBJ1-5; D not certain. CDR1 and CDR2 (germline): MNHEY, SVGAGI. Trimming left V 0 bases short and J 2 bases short, with 5 bases between. The CDR3 loop spans 14 amino acids. The CDR3 nucleotides are TGTGCCAGCAGTTACTCAGGCGGCAATCAGCCCCAGCATTTT. This gives the protein CASSYSGGNQPQHF.

The chain uses TRBV7-6 and TRBJ2-7; D possibly matches TRBD1 or TRBD2 (5 bases each). This CDR3 comprises 15 residues. Trimming removed 3 bases from V and 1 base from J, with 13 bases in between. Germline loops: CDR1 SGHVS, CDR2 FNYEAQ. The CDR3 region has the DNA TGTGCCAGCAGCTTTCGTCTGGGGGAATCCTACGAGCAGTACTTC. Its protein product is CASSFRLGESYEQYF.

This chain joins TRBV15 and TRBJ2-3, with TRBD2 identical over 9 bases. The germline V gene has CDR1 LNHNV and CDR2 YYDKDF (reference sequence). J gave up 6 bases and V 4 bases, and 8 bases lay outside the gene matches. The CDR3 is 15 amino acids. The CDR3 DNA is TGTGCCACCAGCAATAGCGGGGGCTGGGCCGATACGCAGTATTTT. As protein: CATSNSGGWADTQYF.

The CDR3 nucleotides read TGTGCCAGCAGTTTCGGGGTTGGGGACGGTGAGCAGTTCTTC. Its translation: CASSFGVGDGEQFF. The rearrangement links TRBV7-6 to TRBJ2-1; D assignment may be TRBD1 or TRBD2 (5 bases each). The CDR3 loop spans 14 amino acids. Trimming took 6 bases from V and 9 from J, leaving 18 bases between them. Per the germline V gene, CDR1 is SGHVS and CDR2 is FNYEAQ. Based on the CDR3 plus reference TRBV7-6 and TRBJ2-1, the full variable domain is GAGVSQSPRYKVTKRGQDVALRCDPISGHVSLYWYRQALGQGPEFLTYFNYEAQQDKSGLPNDRFSAERPEGSISTLTIQRTEQRDSAMYRCASSFGVGDGEQFFGPGTRLTVL.

The rearrangement joins TRBV10-2 to TRBJ2-2, with TRBD2 matching 11 bases. The V gene end was trimmed by 6 bases and the J gene end by 6 bases; junction bases not matched to a gene: 9. The CDR3 has 16 residues. Germline V gene data show CDR1 as WSHSY and CDR2 as SAAADI. Here the CDR3 DNA reads TGCGCCAGCAGCTTCACTAGCGGGGGAAAATCCGGGGAGCTGTTTTTT. This codes for CASSFTSGGKSGELFF.

The chain is built from TRBV29-1 and TRBJ2-7, with no clear D. The CDR3 has 11 amino acids. V lost 6 bases and J lost 3, with 9 bases in between. In germline, CDR1 is SQVTM, CDR2 ANQGSEA. The CDR3 spells CSVLIDYEQYV. CDR3 DNA sequence: TGCAGCGTGCTCATAGACTACGAGCAGTACGTC.

This clone was recorded once. The rearrangement links TRBV6-5 to TRBJ1-2, with 7 bases that match TRBD1. CDR3 length: 13 amino acids. Trimming removed 6 bases from V and 6 bases from J; junction bases left unmatched: 7. Germline CDR1 is MNHEY and CDR2 is SVGAGI. CDR3 coding DNA: TGTGCCAGCAGCTCCGGACAGGATAATGGCTACACCTTC. This encodes CASSSGQDNGYTF.

The rearrangement joins TRBV14 to TRBJ2-7; D might be TRBD1 (5 bases). This CDR3 region has 14 residues. Germline CDR1 SGHDN, CDR2 FVKESK. V was pared by 3 bases and J by 0 bases, with 9 bases between. CDR3: CASSHQGSSYEQYF. The CDR3, as DNA: TGTGCCAGCAGCCACCAGGGAAGCTCCTACGAGCAGTACTTC.

This clone was seen once. This CDR3 is CASSLTQGVGSDYGYTF. CDR3 sequence (DNA): TGCGCCAGCAGCCTCACACAGGGAGTAGGTTCTGACTATGGCTACACCTTC. The chain employs TRBV5-1 and TRBJ1-2, with a weak D call TRBD1 (6 bases). Germline V lookup: CDR1 SGHRS, CDR2 YFSETQ. This CDR3 has 17 amino acids. V was trimmed by 4 bases and J by 3 bases, leaving 22 bases between them.

V gene TRBV28 combines with J gene TRBJ1-3; no firm D call. V gave up 2 bases and J gave up 4 bases, with 6 bases separating them. The CDR3 has 13 amino acids. Germline V gives CDR1 MDHEN, CDR2 SYDVKM. The CDR3 nucleotides are TGTGCCAGCAGTTTAGGCCGGGGAAACACCATATATTTT. It yields the protein CASSLGRGNTIYF. Together with reference TRBV28 and TRBJ1-3, the CDR3 gives the full variable domain: DVKVTQSSRYLVKRTGEKVFLECVQDMDHENMFWYRQDPGLGLRLIYFSYDVKMKEKGDIPEGYSVSREKKERFSLILESASTNQTSMYLCASSLGRGNTIYFGEGSWLTVV.

The chain recombines TRBV19 with TRBJ1-1; no firm D call. CDR1 is LNHDA and CDR2 is SQIVND in the germline V gene (reference sequence). This CDR3 is 13 amino acids long. V was clipped by 5 bases and J by 1 base, with 8 bases between them. The CDR3 nucleotides are TGTGCCAGTAGTCCGGACGGGAACACTGAAGCTTTCTTT. Translating it yields CASSPDGNTEAFF.